The source of this T cell receptor beta chain is a study of spatial heterogeneity in lung cancer (dated by TCRdb to between 2018 and 2020). Turning to the overall study: Beta-chain transcripts were consistently detected in greater numbers than alpha-chain transcripts, which likely reflected higher beta-chain transcript abundance. In tumor regions, TCR transcript counts showed a strong correlation with a T cell transcriptional module score from matched bulk RNA-seq. In the raw uncorrected reads, each unique combination of TCR and UMI appeared on average more than ten times. TCR alpha and beta repertoires were quantitatively compared across multiple tumor regions, matched nontumor lung and blood in non-small cell lung cancer. TCR repertoire features were related to nonsynonymous mutation counts determined by whole-exome sequencing of tumor tissue. Both alpha and beta chains were TCR-sequenced in samples taken at surgery, namely 220 tumor regions, around 61 matched nontumor lung samples and 45 to 60 PBMC samples.

The library relied on 5' RACE. Instrument used: NextSeq 500. To allow correction of PCR and sequencing errors, the TCR library protocol tagged every TCR cDNA molecule with a unique molecular identifier. Per the authors' processing: Decombinator tools were used for TCR identification, UMI-based error correction and CDR3 extraction. TCRs above a frequency of 2 per 1,000, corresponding to the top 1% of the tumor frequency distribution, were defined as expanded. Expanded tumor TCRs were classed as regional if statistically deemed absent (corrected P<0.05) from at least one tumor region, otherwise ubiquitous. Renyi diversity was calculated using the R vegan package after each repertoire was subsampled 100 times to 5,000 TCRs. CDR3 similarity networks were built from amino acid triplet string-kernel similarity, with CDR3s being connected when pairwise similarity was above 0.82. TCRdb passed the public sequencing reads through fastp at Q25 and MiXCR, retaining productive beta sequences. Rows are combined by CDR3 protein, so each entry shows the most common genes and DNA. TCRdb, not the original authors, processed these V and J calls. The sample yields about 4,500 distinct CDR3 sequences; approximately 7% were counted once. The top ten clonotypes cover more than 20% of the sample.

The CDR3 numbers 16 residues from cysteine through phenylalanine. The read is trimmed to its CDR3 DNA, 48 bases read in frame from base 1. From a lookup of the germline V gene (reference sequence), CDR1 and CDR2 are MNHEY and SMNVEV. Trimming accounts for 7 bases at V and 4 bases at J, while the number of junction bases matched to no gene is 7. This clonotype was observed at least ten times. No cognate antigen has been identified for it. No base quality values were provided; no much bigger clone lies one nucleotide off. Overall results and qualifications from the work: Counts of ubiquitous and regional expanded TCRs were found to correlate with counts of ubiquitous and regional nonsynonymous mutations, respectively. Additional single-cell paired TCR alpha and beta sequencing was considered necessary to confirm, at a functional level, the hypothesis that regional TCRs recognize regional mutations. A correlation was observed between the number of expanded intratumoral alpha and beta TCRs and the tumor nonsynonymous mutation count. TCR-seq coverage of tumor T cells was estimated at only roughly 6.5% for alpha chains and 12% to 15% for beta chains.

The time point label for this specimen denotes: sample taken at primary tumor resection. The donors were some 70 patients from the lung TRACERx cohort who had early-stage, untreated non-small cell lung cancer. Whole RNA extracted from tumor and nontumor lung tissue, or from cryopreserved PBMC samples, was used for TCR sequencing without cell sorting. Patients were selected for TCR sequencing only if sufficient RNA was available from at least two tumor regions. Tumor and adjacent nontumor lung specimens were reviewed by a lung pathologist before selection. The sequence is built from TRBV27 and TRBJ2-1, and 13 junctional nucleotides match TRBD2. The TCR sequence derives from a male donor with early-stage non-small cell lung cancer. The source material was lung tumor tissue, sampled at surgery. The CDR3 region has the sequence CASTRTSGGRYNEQFF. The DNA sequence is TGTGCCAGCACTAGGACTAGCGGGGGCCGGTACAATGAGCAGTTCTTC.